Below are 28 T cell receptor beta chains sequenced from a single sample in a study of blood T cell repertoires in COVID-19. Profiling relied on immunoSEQ multiplex PCR, and the TCRdb table lists in-frame clones only, not all of them. This table has approximately 70,000 clones, roughly 88% appearing once. The specimen was peripheral blood. Every receptor here comes from a woman in her seventies with acute or convalescent COVID-19.

The CDR3 sequence is CASSVGNRGFTEAFF. CDR3 DNA: TGTGCCAGCAGCGTAGGAAACAGGGGATTTACTGAAGCTTTCTTT. This sequence joins TRBV9 and TRBJ1-1, with TRBD1 identical over 7 bases. The CDR3 totals 15 residues. V lost 0 bases to trimming and J lost 5 bases; unmatched junction nucleotides: 7. From germline, CDR1 is SGDLS and CDR2 YYNGEE. The full variable domain, completed using reference TRBV9 and TRBJ1-1, is DSGVTQTPKHLITATGQRVTLRCSPRSGDLSVYWYQQSLDQGLQFLIQYYNGEERAKGNILERFSAQQFPDLHSELNLSSLELGDSALYFCASSVGNRGFTEAFFGQGTRLTVV.

This chain connects TRBV5-1 to TRBJ1-1, with D perhaps TRBD1 (5 bases). In germline, CDR1 is SGHRS, CDR2 YFSETQ. This CDR3 comprises 14 residues. Trimming stripped 3 bases from V and 0 bases from J, with 9 bases between. CDR3 nucleotides: TGCGCCAGCAGCTCCCAGGGTATGAACACTGAAGCTTTCTTT. Its translation is CASSSQGMNTEAFF.

The chain has TRBV12-3 or TRBV12-4 and TRBJ2-7; TRBD1 is a possible D gene (5 bases). Trimming took 6 bases from V and 2 from J, leaving 11 bases between them. This CDR3 region has 13 residues. CDR3 nucleotide sequence: TGTGCCAGCAGACAGGACGTAACCTACGAGCAGTACTTC. Its translation: CASRQDVTYEQYF.

The chain employs TRBV27 and TRBJ1-1, with unresolved D. The ends were cut back, 5 bases at V and 8 bases at J, with 9 bases in the middle. Per germline, CDR1 MNHEY and CDR2 SMNVEV (reference sequence). This CDR3 has 11 amino acids. The CDR3, as DNA: TGTGCCAGCAGTCGAGGAACCGAAGCTTTCTTT. Protein product: CASSRGTEAFF.

The chain has TRBV29-1 and TRBJ2-2, with TRBD1 matching over 7 bases. CDR1 and CDR2 (germline): SQVTM, ANQGSEA. The CDR3 extends over 13 amino acids. V gave up 3 bases and J gave up 3 bases; unmatched junction bases: 1. The CDR3 loop reads CSVDRGYTGELFF. DNA of the CDR3: TGCAGCGTTGACAGGGGGTACACCGGGGAGCTGTTTTTT.

The chain has TRBV2 and TRBJ1-5, with 8 bases lining up with TRBD1. This CDR3 is 15 amino acids long. V was clipped by 5 bases and J by 4 bases; unmatched bases: 7. Germline V gene lookup returns CDR1 SNHLY and CDR2 FYNNEI. CDR3 protein: CASSLRQGMNQPQHF. The CDR3 DNA is TGTGCCAGCAGTTTAAGACAGGGGATGAATCAGCCCCAGCATTTT.

The V gene is TRBV19, the J gene TRBJ1-5; a weak D match, TRBD1 (5 bases). CDR3 length: 14 amino acids. The germline gives CDR1 LNHDA, CDR2 SQIVND (reference sequence). V lost 1 base and J 5 bases, leaving 9 bases between the germline ends. CDR3 protein: CASSIARDHQPQHF. CDR3 in DNA: TGTGCCAGTAGTATAGCCAGGGATCATCAGCCCCAGCATTTT.

J is TRBJ1-3 and V is TRBV2; 8 positions agree with TRBD1. The CDR3 extends over 12 amino acids. Germline values: CDR1 SNHLY, CDR2 FYNNEI. V dropped 4 bases and J dropped 16; count of bases not matched to a gene: 9. The CDR3 loop reads CASSVTGDRFYF. The CDR3, as DNA: TGTGCCAGCAGTGTGACAGGGGATCGATTCTATTTT.

The genes are TRBV29-1 and TRBJ1-4, with 7 bases aligning to TRBD1. V gave up 4 bases and J gave up 8 bases; unmatched junction bases: 7. The germline CDR1 and CDR2 sequences are SQVTM and ANQGSEA. The CDR3 contains 13 residues. CDR3 sequence (DNA): TGCAGCGTTGCCAGACAGGGTGGCGAAAAACTGTTTTTT. Amino acid sequence: CSVARQGGEKLFF.

The gene calls are TRBV12-3 or TRBV12-4 and TRBJ2-7, with 8 nucleotides matching TRBD2. V was pared by 6 bases and J by 7 bases, with 8 bases of the junction left unmatched. The CDR3 runs 13 residues. DNA of the CDR3: TGTGCCAGCAGGACTAGCGCGATACAGGAGCAGTACTTC. It codes for CASRTSAIQEQYF.

The chain is built from TRBV6-5 and TRBJ2-1; 11 bases are a match to TRBD2. Unmatched junction bases numbered 3, after V lost 10 bases and J lost 4 bases. Germline V gene sequence: CDR1 MNHEY, CDR2 SVGAGI. This CDR3 contains 13 residues. CDR3 DNA: TGTGCCACGGGACTAGCGGTTTACAATGAGCAGTTCTTC. Its protein is CATGLAVYNEQFF.

V and J are TRBV3-1 (or the pseudogene TRBV3-2) and TRBJ1-1; D remains ambiguous. Trimming cost V 1 base and J 5 bases, with 11 bases left between them. The germline CDR1 and CDR2 sequences are LGHDT and YNNKEL (reference sequence). The length of the CDR3 is 14 residues. The CDR3 region is CASSQGGRETEAFF. Here the CDR3 DNA reads TGTGCCAGCAGCCAAGGAGGGAGAGAAACTGAAGCTTTCTTT.

The rearrangement links TRBV5-1 to TRBJ2-2; 9 nucleotides agree with TRBD2. This CDR3 is built from 18 residues. Germline CDR1 and CDR2: SGHRS and YFSETQ. V shed 3 bases and J 4 bases; nucleotides not matched to a gene: 13. CDR3 nucleotides: TGCGCCAGCAGCTCCGGAGGGACTAGCCGAGGGGGCACCGGGGAGCTGTTTTTT. This codes for CASSSGGTSRGGTGELFF.

V usage is TRBV18 and J usage is TRBJ1-2; unclear D gene. The CDR3 is 14 amino acids. Deletions cut 0 bases from V and 7 bases from J, with 12 bases between. CDR1 is KGHSH and CDR2 is LQKENI in the germline V gene. CDR3 region: CASSPPSESRGYTF. DNA for the CDR3: TGTGCCAGCTCACCACCCTCGGAGTCGCGTGGCTACACCTTC. Full variable domain (remainder filled in from reference TRBV18 and TRBJ1-2): NAGVMQNPRHLVRRRGQEARLRCSPMKGHSHVYWYRQLPEEGLKFMVYLQKENIIDESGMPKERFSAEFPKEGPSILRIQQVVRGDSAAYFCASSPPSESRGYTFGSGTRLTVV.

CDR3 residues: CATSHTSYEQYF. The CDR3 nucleotides read TGTGCCACCAGTCACACCTCCTACGAGCAGTACTTC. The rearrangement joins TRBV15 to TRBJ2-7, with D hard to call. V lost 6 bases and J 0 bases, leaving 6 bases between the germline ends. CDR3 length equals 12 residues. CDR1 and CDR2 (germline): LNHNV, YYDKDF (reference sequence).

V and J are TRBV18 and TRBJ1-2, with 8 positions matching TRBD1. Germline CDR1 and CDR2: KGHSH and LQKENI. The CDR3 sequence is 15 residues long. V lost 2 bases, J lost 4 bases, and 6 bases stayed unmatched. CDR3 nucleotides: TGTGCCAGCTCACCAGGGCAGGGGGCGGCCTATGGCTACACCTTC. Translated: CASSPGQGAAYGYTF.

This chain uses TRBV28 with TRBJ1-4; D unclear. Trimming pared 3 bases from V and 8 bases from J, leaving 13 bases between. The CDR3 extends over 14 amino acids. CDR1 is MDHEN, CDR2 SYDVKM, per germline. The CDR3 reads CASSFIGVREKLFF. The CDR3 DNA is TGTGCCAGCAGTTTCATCGGAGTTCGCGAAAAACTGTTTTTT.

The chain uses TRBV19 and TRBJ2-2; D call uncertain. Germline V gene lookup returns CDR1 LNHDA and CDR2 SQIVND (reference sequence). Trimming took 2 bases from V and 2 from J, leaving 9 bases between them. The CDR3 length is 15 residues. This chain's CDR3 is CASSIFGRNTGELFF. CDR3 nucleotides: TGTGCCAGTAGTATATTTGGCAGAAACACCGGGGAGCTGTTTTTT.

This chain links TRBV6-6 with TRBJ1-2; no clear D gene. V was pared by 6 bases and J by 2 bases, with 7 bases between. This CDR3 is 12 amino acids long. The germline gives CDR1 MNHNY, CDR2 SVGAGI (reference sequence). The CDR3 sequence: CASSQRNYGYTF. The CDR3 nucleotides read TGTGCCAGCAGCCAGCGCAACTATGGCTACACCTTC.

V and J are TRBV19 and TRBJ1-4; D remains ambiguous. V dropped 7 bases and J dropped 7 bases, with 25 bases sitting between them. The CDR3 totals 17 residues. The germline gives CDR1 LNHDA, CDR2 SQIVND (reference sequence). The CDR3 DNA is TGTGCCAGTACCCATAGCCCAAACGGACTCCAGAGTGAAAAACTGTTTTTT. Protein sequence: CASTHSPNGLQSEKLFF.

The chain links TRBV7-9 to TRBJ2-7; possible D gene TRBD1, 6 bases. V gave up 1 base and J gave up 3 bases, with 7 bases separating them. Germline V gives CDR1 SEHNR, CDR2 FQNEAQ (reference sequence). The CDR3 spans 13 residues. The CDR3 protein is CASSLGGGYEQYF. CDR3 sequence (DNA): TGTGCCAGCAGCTTAGGAGGGGGCTACGAGCAGTACTTC.

J is TRBJ2-7 and V is TRBV19, with 8 bases lining up with TRBD1. CDR3 length: 13 amino acids. Germline V CDR1 and CDR2: LNHDA, SQIVND (reference sequence). Germline trimming cut 2 bases from V and 4 bases from J; bases unmatched to any gene: 1. The CDR3 spells CASSIRQGYEQYF. The CDR3 DNA follows: TGTGCCAGTAGTATAAGACAGGGGTACGAGCAGTACTTC. The full variable domain, rest sourced from reference TRBV19 and TRBJ2-7, is DGGITQSPKYLFRKEGQNVTLSCEQNLNHDAMYWYRQDPGQGLRLIYYSQIVNDFQKGDIAEGYSVSREKKESFPLTVTSAQKNPTAFYLCASSIRQGYEQYFGPGTRLTVT.

V and J are TRBV10-3 and TRBJ1-1, with D uncertain. Per the germline V gene, CDR1 is ENHRY and CDR2 is SYGVKD. The CDR3 consists of 13 residues. Deletions cut 0 bases from V and 4 bases from J, with 6 bases between. CDR3 in amino acids: CAISESWSTEAFF. DNA for the CDR3: TGTGCCATCAGTGAGTCATGGAGCACTGAAGCTTTCTTT.

The chain recombines TRBV6-4 with TRBJ2-2; D gene unclear. Germline V gene sequence: CDR1 MRHNA, CDR2 SNTAGT. There are 12 residues in the CDR3. V was shortened by 2 bases and J by 7 bases, with 5 bases between the two germline ends. CDR3 bases: TGTGCCAGCAGTGACCCGAGCGGGGAGCTGTTTTTT. Its protein is CASSDPSGELFF.

This rearrangement joins TRBV9 to TRBJ1-1; tentatively, D is TRBD1 (6 bases). The CDR3 totals 14 residues. Trimming stripped 0 bases from V and 0 bases from J, with 6 bases between. Germline CDR1 is SGDLS and CDR2 is YYNGEE. The DNA of the CDR3 is TGTGCCAGCAGCGTAGCAGGGGTGAACACTGAAGCTTTCTTT. Its translation: CASSVAGVNTEAFF.

The chain joins TRBV28 to TRBJ1-4; TRBD1 might be the D (5 bases). The length of the CDR3 is 13 residues. V lost 2 bases, J lost 7 bases, and 8 bases lay in between. Germline assignment: CDR1 MDHEN and CDR2 SYDVKM. CDR3 sequence: CASSLPGVEKLFF. The CDR3 region has the DNA TGTGCCAGCAGTTTACCGGGGGTTGAAAAACTGTTTTTT.

The rearrangement joins TRBV2 to TRBJ1-5; 8 bases map to TRBD1. There are 15 residues in the CDR3. Germline CDR1 SNHLY, CDR2 FYNNEI. Trimming took 4 bases from V and 2 from J; bases not matched to a gene: 4. DNA for the CDR3: TGTGCCAGCAGTGTTGACAGGGGCGGCAATCAGCCCCAGCATTTT. It encodes CASSVDRGGNQPQHF. The variable domain in full, with the rest retrieved from reference TRBV2 and TRBJ1-5, is EPEVTQTPSHQVTQMGQEVILRCVPISNHLYFYWYRQILGQKVEFLVSFYNNEISEKSEIFDDQFSVERPDGSNFTLKIRSTKLEDSAMYFCASSVDRGGNQPQHFGDGTRLSIL.

This chain connects TRBV2 to TRBJ2-1; no clear D. The germline V gene has CDR1 SNHLY and CDR2 FYNNEI. Trimming removed 10 bases at V and 4 bases at J, with 8 bases between. This CDR3 region has 11 residues. CDR3 coding DNA: TGTGCCACCTCAGTGTACAATGAGCAGTTCTTC. It encodes CATSVYNEQFF.